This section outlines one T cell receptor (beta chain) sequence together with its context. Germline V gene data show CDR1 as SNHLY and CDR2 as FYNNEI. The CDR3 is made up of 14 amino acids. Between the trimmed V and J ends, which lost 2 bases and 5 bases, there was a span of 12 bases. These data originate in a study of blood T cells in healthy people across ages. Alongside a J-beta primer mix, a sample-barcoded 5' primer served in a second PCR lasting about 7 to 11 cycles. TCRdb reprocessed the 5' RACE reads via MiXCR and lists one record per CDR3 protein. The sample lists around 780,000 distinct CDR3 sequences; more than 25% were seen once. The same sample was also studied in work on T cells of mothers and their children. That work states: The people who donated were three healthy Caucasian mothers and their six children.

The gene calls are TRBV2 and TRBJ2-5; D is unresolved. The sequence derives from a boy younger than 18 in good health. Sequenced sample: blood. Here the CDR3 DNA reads TGTGCCAGCAGTGAAAACAGTCTTGGGGAGACCCAGTACTTC. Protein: CASSENSLGETQYF.